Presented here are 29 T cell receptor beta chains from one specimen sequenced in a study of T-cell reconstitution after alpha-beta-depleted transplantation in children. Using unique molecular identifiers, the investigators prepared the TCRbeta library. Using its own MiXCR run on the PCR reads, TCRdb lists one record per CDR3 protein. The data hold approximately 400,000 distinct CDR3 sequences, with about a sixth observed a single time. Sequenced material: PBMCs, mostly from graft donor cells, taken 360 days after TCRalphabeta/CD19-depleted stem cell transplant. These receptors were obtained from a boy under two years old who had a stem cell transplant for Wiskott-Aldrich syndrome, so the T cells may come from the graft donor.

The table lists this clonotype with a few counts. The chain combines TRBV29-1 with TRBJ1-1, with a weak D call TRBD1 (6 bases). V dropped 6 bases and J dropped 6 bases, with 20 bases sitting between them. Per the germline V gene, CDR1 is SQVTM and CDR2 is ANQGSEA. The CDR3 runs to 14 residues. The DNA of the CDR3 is TGCAGCGTCCCGACAGGTTCGCTGGTGGCTGAAGCTTTCTTT. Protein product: CSVPTGSLVAEAFF.

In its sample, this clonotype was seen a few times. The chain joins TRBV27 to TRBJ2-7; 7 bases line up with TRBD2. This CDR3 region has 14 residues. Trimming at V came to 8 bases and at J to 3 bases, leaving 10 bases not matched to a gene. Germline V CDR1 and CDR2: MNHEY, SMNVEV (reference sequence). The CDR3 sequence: CASPNGQRGYEQYF. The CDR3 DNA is TGTGCCAGCCCGAACGGCCAGCGGGGCTACGAGCAGTACTTC.

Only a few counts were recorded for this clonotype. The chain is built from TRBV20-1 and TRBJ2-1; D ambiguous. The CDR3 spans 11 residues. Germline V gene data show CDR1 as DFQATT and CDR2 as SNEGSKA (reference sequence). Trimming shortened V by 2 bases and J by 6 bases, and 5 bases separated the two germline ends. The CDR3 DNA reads TGCAGTGCTAGACTTCGCAATGAGCAGTTCTTC. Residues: CSARLRNEQFF.

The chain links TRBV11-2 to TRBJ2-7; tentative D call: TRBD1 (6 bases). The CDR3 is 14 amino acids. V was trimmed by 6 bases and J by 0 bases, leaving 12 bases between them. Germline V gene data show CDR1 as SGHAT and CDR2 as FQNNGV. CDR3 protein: CASSRQGHSYEQYF. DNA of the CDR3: TGTGCCAGCAGTCGTCAGGGGCACTCCTACGAGCAGTACTTC. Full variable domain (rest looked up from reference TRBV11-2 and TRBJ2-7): EAGVAQSPRYKIIEKRQSVAFWCNPISGHATLYWYQQILGQGPKLLIQFQNNGVVDDSQLPKDRFSAERLKGVDSTLKIQPAKLEDSAVYLCASSRQGHSYEQYFGPGTRLTVT.

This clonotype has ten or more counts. CDR3 protein: CASSLVGGNQPQHF. CDR3 bases: TGTGCCAGCAGTTTGGTAGGGGGGAATCAGCCCCAGCATTTT. The chain is built from TRBV6-5 and TRBJ1-5; D possibly corresponds to TRBD1 (6 bases). V gave up 4 bases and J gave up 4 bases, with 11 bases separating them. CDR3 length: 14 amino acids. Germline assignment: CDR1 MNHEY and CDR2 SVGAGI.

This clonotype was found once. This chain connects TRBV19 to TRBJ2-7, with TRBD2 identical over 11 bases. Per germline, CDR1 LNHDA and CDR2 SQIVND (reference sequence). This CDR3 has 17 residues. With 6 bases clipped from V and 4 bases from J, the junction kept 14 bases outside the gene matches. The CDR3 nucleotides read TGTGCCAGTAGGGAGACTAGCGGGGTCTCCTGGGGGTACGAGCAGTACTTC. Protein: CASRETSGVSWGYEQYF.

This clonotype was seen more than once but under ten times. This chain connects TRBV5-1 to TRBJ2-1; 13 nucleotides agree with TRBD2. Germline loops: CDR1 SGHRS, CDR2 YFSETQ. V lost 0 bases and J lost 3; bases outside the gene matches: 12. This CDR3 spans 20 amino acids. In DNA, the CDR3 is TGCGCCAGCAGCTTGGTAGTACTAGCGGGAGGGCCGACCTACTACAATGAGCAGTTCTTC. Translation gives CASSLVVLAGGPTYYNEQFF. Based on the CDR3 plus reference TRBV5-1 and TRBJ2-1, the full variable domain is KAGVTQTPRYLIKTRGQQVTLSCSPISGHRSVSWYQQTPGQGLQFLFEYFSETQRNKGNFPGRFSGRQFSNSRSEMNVSTLELGDSALYLCASSLVVLAGGPTYYNEQFFGPGTRLTVL.

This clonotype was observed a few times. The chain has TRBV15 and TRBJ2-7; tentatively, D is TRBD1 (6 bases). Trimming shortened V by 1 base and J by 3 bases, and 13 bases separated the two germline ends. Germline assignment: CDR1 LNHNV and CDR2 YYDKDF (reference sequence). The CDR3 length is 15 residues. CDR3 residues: CATSRGAPDSYEQYF. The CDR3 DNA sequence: TGTGCCACCAGCAGAGGGGCCCCGGACAGCTACGAGCAGTACTTC.

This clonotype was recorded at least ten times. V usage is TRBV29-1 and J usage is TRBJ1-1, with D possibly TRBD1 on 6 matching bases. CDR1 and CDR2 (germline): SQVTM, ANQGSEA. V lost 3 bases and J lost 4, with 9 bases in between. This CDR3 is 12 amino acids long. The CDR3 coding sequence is TGCAGCGTTGAGGGGGCGTTCACTGAAGCTTTCTTT. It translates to CSVEGAFTEAFF. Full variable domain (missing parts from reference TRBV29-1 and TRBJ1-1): SAVISQKPSRDICQRGTSLTIQCQVDSQVTMMFWYRQQPGQSLTLIATANQGSEATYESGFVIDKFPISRPNLTFSTLTVSNMSPEDSSIYLCSVEGAFTEAFFGQGTRLTVV.

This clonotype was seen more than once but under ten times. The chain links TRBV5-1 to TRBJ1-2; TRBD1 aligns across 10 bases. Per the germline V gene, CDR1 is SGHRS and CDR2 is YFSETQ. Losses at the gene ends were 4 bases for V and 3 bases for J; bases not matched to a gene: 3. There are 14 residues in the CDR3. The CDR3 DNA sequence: TGCGCCAGCAGCGACAGGGGGCGCGACTATGGCTACACCTTC. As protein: CASSDRGRDYGYTF. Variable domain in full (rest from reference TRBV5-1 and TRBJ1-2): KAGVTQTPRYLIKTRGQQVTLSCSPISGHRSVSWYQQTPGQGLQFLFEYFSETQRNKGNFPGRFSGRQFSNSRSEMNVSTLELGDSALYLCASSDRGRDYGYTFGSGTRLTVV.

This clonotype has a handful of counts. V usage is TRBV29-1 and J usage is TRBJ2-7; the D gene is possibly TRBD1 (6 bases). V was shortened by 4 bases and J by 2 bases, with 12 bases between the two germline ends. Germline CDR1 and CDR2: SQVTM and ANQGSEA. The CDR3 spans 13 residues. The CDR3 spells CSVARTDTYEQYF. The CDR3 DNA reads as TGCAGCGTTGCAAGGACAGACACCTACGAGCAGTACTTC.

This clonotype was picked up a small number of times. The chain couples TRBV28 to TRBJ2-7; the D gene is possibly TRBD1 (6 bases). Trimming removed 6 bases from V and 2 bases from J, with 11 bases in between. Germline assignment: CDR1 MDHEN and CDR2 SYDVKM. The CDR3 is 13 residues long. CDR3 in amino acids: CASRHRVAYEQYF. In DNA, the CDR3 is TGTGCCAGCAGGCACAGGGTGGCCTACGAGCAGTACTTC.

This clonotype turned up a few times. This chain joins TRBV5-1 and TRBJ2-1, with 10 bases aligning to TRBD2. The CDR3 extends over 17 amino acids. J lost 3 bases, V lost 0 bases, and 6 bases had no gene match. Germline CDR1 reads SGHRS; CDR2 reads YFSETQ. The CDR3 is CASSLVFSSGGYNEQFF. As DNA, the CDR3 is TGCGCCAGCAGCTTGGTCTTCTCTAGCGGGGGCTACAATGAGCAGTTCTTC.

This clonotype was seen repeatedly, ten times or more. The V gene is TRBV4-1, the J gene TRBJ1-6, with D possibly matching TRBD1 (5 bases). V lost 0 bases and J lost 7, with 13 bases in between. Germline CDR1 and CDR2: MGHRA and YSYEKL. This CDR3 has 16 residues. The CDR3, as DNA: TGCGCCAGCAGCCAAGAAGGGGCAGGGTTGAATTCACCCCTCCACTTT. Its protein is CASSQEGAGLNSPLHF.

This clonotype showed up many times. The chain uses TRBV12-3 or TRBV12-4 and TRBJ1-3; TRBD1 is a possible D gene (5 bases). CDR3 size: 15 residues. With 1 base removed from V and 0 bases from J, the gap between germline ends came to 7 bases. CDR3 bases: TGTGCCAGCAGTTTAGATGGGGGCTCTGGAAACACCATATATTTT. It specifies CASSLDGGSGNTIYF.

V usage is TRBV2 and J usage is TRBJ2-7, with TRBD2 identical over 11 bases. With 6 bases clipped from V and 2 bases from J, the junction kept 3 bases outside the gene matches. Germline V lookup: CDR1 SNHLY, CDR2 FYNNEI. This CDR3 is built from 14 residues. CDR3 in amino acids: CASSTLAGAYEQYF. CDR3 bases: TGTGCCAGCAGCACACTAGCGGGAGCCTACGAGCAGTACTTC.

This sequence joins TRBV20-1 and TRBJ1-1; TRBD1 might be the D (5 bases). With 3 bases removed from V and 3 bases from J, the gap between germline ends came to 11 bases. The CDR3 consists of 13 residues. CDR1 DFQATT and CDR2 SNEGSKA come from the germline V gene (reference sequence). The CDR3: CSARAGRDTEAFF. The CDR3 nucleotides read TGCAGTGCTAGGGCAGGGAGGGACACTGAAGCTTTCTTT.

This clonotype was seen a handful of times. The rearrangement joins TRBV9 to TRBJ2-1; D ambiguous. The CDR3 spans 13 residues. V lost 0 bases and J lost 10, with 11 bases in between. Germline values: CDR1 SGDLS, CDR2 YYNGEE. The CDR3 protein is CASSVGPQYEQFF. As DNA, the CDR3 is TGTGCCAGCAGCGTAGGACCACAATACGAGCAGTTCTTC.

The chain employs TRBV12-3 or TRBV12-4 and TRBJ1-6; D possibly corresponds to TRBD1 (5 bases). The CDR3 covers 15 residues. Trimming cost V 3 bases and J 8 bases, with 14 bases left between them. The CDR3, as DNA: TGTGCCAGCAGTTTTCAGGGCCGAACCGATTCACCCCTCCACTTT. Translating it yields CASSFQGRTDSPLHF.

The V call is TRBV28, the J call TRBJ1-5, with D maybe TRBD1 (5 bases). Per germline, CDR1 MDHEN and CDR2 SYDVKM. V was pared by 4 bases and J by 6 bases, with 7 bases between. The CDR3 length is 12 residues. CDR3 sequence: CASSYGGQPQHF. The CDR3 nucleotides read TGTGCCAGCAGTTATGGGGGTCAGCCCCAGCATTTT.

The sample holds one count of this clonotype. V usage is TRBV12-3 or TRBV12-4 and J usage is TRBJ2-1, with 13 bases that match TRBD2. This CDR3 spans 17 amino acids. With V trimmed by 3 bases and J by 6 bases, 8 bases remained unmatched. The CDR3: CASSLSLLAGGSNEQFF. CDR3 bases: TGTGCCAGCAGTTTGTCCCTACTAGCGGGAGGGAGCAATGAGCAGTTCTTC.

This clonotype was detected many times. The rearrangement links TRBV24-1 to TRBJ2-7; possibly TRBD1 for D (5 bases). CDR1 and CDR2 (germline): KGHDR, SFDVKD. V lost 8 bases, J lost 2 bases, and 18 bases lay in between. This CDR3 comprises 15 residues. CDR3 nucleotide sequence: TGTGCCACCATAACCCAGACAGAAATCCCCTACGAGCAGTACTTC. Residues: CATITQTEIPYEQYF.

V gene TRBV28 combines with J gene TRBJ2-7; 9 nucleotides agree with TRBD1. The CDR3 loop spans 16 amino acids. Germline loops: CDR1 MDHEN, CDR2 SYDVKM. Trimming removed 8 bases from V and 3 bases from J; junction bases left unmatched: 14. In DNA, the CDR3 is TGTGCCAGCCATTATAGAGGGACAGGGAGAAGCTACGAGCAGTACTTC. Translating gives CASHYRGTGRSYEQYF.

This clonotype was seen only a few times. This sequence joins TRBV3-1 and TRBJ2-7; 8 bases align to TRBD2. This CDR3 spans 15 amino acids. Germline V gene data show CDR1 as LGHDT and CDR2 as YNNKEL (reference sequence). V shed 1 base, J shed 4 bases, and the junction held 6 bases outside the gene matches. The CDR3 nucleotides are TGTGCCAGCAGCCAAGCCAGCGGGGGACCATACGAGCAGTACTTC. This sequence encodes CASSQASGGPYEQYF.

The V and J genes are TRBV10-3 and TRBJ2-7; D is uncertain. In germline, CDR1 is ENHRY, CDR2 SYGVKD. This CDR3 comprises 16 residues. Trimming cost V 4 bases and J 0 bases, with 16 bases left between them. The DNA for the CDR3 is TGTGCCATCAGTGCCGATAGCTGGAGAAGCTCCTACGAGCAGTACTTC. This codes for CAISADSWRSSYEQYF.

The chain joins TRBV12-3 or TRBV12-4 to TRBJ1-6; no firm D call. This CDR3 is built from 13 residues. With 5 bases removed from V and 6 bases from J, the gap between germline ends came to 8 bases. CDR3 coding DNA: TGTGCCAGCAGTCCCAGCCCTAATTCACCCCTCCACTTT. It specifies CASSPSPNSPLHF.

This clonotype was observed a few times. CDR3 DNA: TGCGCCAGCAGCCTGTACCCAGGGACCGGGGAGACCCAGTACTTC. It translates to CASSLYPGTGETQYF. The rearrangement joins TRBV5-1 to TRBJ2-5; the D gene could be TRBD1 or TRBD2 (5 bases each). The germline V and J ends were trimmed by 4 bases and 5 bases, with 18 bases remaining between them. CDR3 length: 15 residues. Germline values: CDR1 SGHRS, CDR2 YFSETQ.

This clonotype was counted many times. The CDR3: CASSLPRPGETQYF. The CDR3 nucleotides are TGTGCCAGCAGCCTCCCACGGCCGGGGGAGACCCAGTACTTC. The chain employs TRBV5-5 and TRBJ2-5; D perhaps matches TRBD2 (5 bases). This CDR3 comprises 14 residues. V lost 4 bases to trimming and J lost 5 bases, with 15 bases between them. CDR1 is SGHKS and CDR2 is YYEKEE in the germline V gene (reference sequence).

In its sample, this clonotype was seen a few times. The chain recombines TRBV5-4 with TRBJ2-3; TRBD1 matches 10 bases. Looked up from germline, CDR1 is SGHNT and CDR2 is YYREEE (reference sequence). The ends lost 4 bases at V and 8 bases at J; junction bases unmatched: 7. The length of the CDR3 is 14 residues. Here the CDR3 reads CASSRNWDRGTQYF. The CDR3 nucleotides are TGTGCCAGCAGCCGGAATTGGGACAGGGGTACGCAGTATTTT. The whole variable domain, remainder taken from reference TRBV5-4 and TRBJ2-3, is ETGVTQSPTHLIKTRGQQVTLRCSSQSGHNTVSWYQQALGQGPQFIFQYYREEENGRGNFPPRFSGLQFPNYSSELNVNALELDDSALYLCASSRNWDRGTQYFGPGTRLTVL.